The 32 T cell receptor beta chains below all came from one sample that was sequenced in a study of blood T cell repertoires in COVID-19. The method was immunoSEQ multiplex PCR; TCRdb's version includes in-frame clones alone and lacks a portion of them. Here the sample spans 360,000 or so clones, about four fifths being singletons. The material sequenced was PBMCs or T cells enriched from blood (not recorded which). These receptors were collected from a woman aged 45 to 65 who had recovered from COVID-19.

The chain combines TRBV12-3 or TRBV12-4 with TRBJ1-1; D is unresolved. V was clipped by 2 bases and J by 5 bases, with 9 bases between them. This CDR3 is built from 13 residues. The CDR3 coding sequence is TGTGCCAGCAGTTTACCGGTCGGGACTGAAGCTTTCTTT. This gives the protein CASSLPVGTEAFF.

J is TRBJ1-6 and V is TRBV18, with a weak D call TRBD1 (6 bases). The germline V and J ends were trimmed by 5 bases and 10 bases, with 15 bases remaining between them. CDR1 KGHSH and CDR2 LQKENI come from the germline V gene. The CDR3 extends over 14 amino acids. The CDR3 spells CASSSNRAGSPLHF. Written as DNA, the CDR3 is TGTGCCAGCTCAAGCAACAGGGCAGGCTCACCCCTCCACTTT. The variable domain in full, completed from reference TRBV18 and TRBJ1-6, reads NAGVMQNPRHLVRRRGQEARLRCSPMKGHSHVYWYRQLPEEGLKFMVYLQKENIIDESGMPKERFSAEFPKEGPSILRIQQVVRGDSAAYFCASSSNRAGSPLHFGNGTRLTVT.

This clone has just one count. The chain carries TRBV3-1 (or the pseudogene TRBV3-2) and TRBJ1-2; perhaps TRBD1 as D (6 bases). The CDR3 runs 14 residues. V was cut by 4 bases and J by 7 bases, with 16 bases left in between. Germline CDR1 reads LGHDT; CDR2 reads YNNKEL (reference sequence). CDR3 residues: CASSPSGGHGGYTF. CDR3 bases: TGTGCCAGCAGCCCCTCCGGGGGGCACGGTGGCTACACCTTC.

This chain links TRBV6-6 with TRBJ1-2, with D tentatively TRBD1 (5 bases). V was clipped by 2 bases and J by 5 bases, with 9 bases between them. This CDR3 region has 13 residues. Germline-derived CDR1 and CDR2 are MNHNY and SVGAGI (reference sequence). The CDR3 DNA sequence: TGTGCCAGCAGTTACCCGGGGGGGTATGGCTACACCTTC. Protein product: CASSYPGGYGYTF.

This clone was observed a few times. The genes are TRBV6-6 and TRBJ2-2, with a tentative D call TRBD1 (6 bases). This CDR3 is 14 amino acids long. Trimming took off 10 bases at V and 3 bases at J, with 15 bases between the two ends. Germline assignment: CDR1 MNHNY and CDR2 SVGAGI (reference sequence). The CDR3 nucleotides read TGTGCCACCAAACAGGGACAATACACCGGGGAGCTGTTTTTT. Translated: CATKQGQYTGELFF.

The chain couples TRBV19 to TRBJ1-1, with TRBD1 matching 9 bases. From germline, CDR1 is LNHDA and CDR2 SQIVND (reference sequence). There are 15 residues in the CDR3. V shed 3 bases and J 5 bases; nucleotides not matched to a gene: 7. Here the CDR3 DNA reads TGTGCCAGTAGTATTGGGGGGACAGGGTATACTGAAGCTTTCTTT. It encodes CASSIGGTGYTEAFF.

In this sample, this clone turned up once. The gene calls are TRBV5-4 and TRBJ2-3, with 11 bases fitting TRBD2. CDR1 is SGHNT, CDR2 YYREEE, per germline (reference sequence). The CDR3 extends over 16 amino acids. The trim removed 3 bases at V and 1 base at J, leaving 4 bases unmatched. The CDR3 protein is CASSWGLAEGTDTQYF. The CDR3 DNA follows: TGTGCCAGCAGCTGGGGACTAGCGGAGGGCACAGATACGCAGTATTTT.

The chain couples TRBV2 to TRBJ1-1; tentative D call: TRBD1 (6 bases). The V end was cut by 6 bases, the J end by 0 bases, with 14 bases between. In germline, CDR1 is SNHLY, CDR2 FYNNEI. The CDR3 runs 15 residues. The CDR3 sequence is CASSVLTGLNTEAFF. The CDR3 bases are TGTGCCAGCAGCGTTTTGACAGGCTTGAACACTGAAGCTTTCTTT. Based on the CDR3 plus reference TRBV2 and TRBJ1-1, the full variable domain is EPEVTQTPSHQVTQMGQEVILRCVPISNHLYFYWYRQILGQKVEFLVSFYNNEISEKSEIFDDQFSVERPDGSNFTLKIRSTKLEDSAMYFCASSVLTGLNTEAFFGQGTRLTVV.

A few counts support this clone. This rearrangement joins TRBV4-2 to TRBJ2-7; TRBD1 is a possible D gene (5 bases). Germline lookup yields CDR1 LGHNA and CDR2 YNFKEQ. This CDR3 is built from 15 residues. V was clipped by 0 bases and J by 6 bases, with 15 bases between them. The CDR3 bases are TGTGCCAGCAGCCAAGATCTTCTAGGGGCCCCCGAGCAGTACTTC. This gives the protein CASSQDLLGAPEQYF.

This clone showed up just once. The rearrangement uses TRBV14 and TRBJ1-1, with D tentatively TRBD1 (5 bases). The germline V and J ends were trimmed by 3 bases and 1 base, with 21 bases remaining between them. CDR1 is SGHDN, CDR2 FVKESK, per germline. This CDR3 is 18 amino acids long. The CDR3 DNA reads TGTGCCAGCAGCCAGAGCAGGGTGTTAACCACCTCGAACACTGAAGCTTTCTTT. It codes for CASSQSRVLTTSNTEAFF.

This clone was observed at least ten times. The genes are TRBV15 and TRBJ2-7; D is possibly TRBD2 (6 bases). The CDR3 consists of 16 residues. With 0 bases removed from V and 2 bases from J, the gap between germline ends came to 14 bases. Germline V gene lookup returns CDR1 LNHNV and CDR2 YYDKDF (reference sequence). CDR3 bases: TGTGCCACCAGCAGAGATCGGGGGACGGGAACCTACGAGCAGTACTTC. Translated, it gives CATSRDRGTGTYEQYF. The full variable domain, rest sourced from reference TRBV15 and TRBJ2-7, is DAMVIQNPRYQVTQFGKPVTLSCSQTLNHNVMYWYQQKSSQAPKLLFHYYDKDFNNEADTPDNFQSRRPNTSFCFLDIRSPGLGDTAMYLCATSRDRGTGTYEQYFGPGTRLTVT.

This clone has only one observation. In DNA form, the CDR3 reads TGCAGTGCTAGGTTCGATGAAAAACTGTTTTTT. It translates to CSARFDEKLFF. The chain employs TRBV20-1 and TRBJ1-4; D call uncertain. The CDR3 has 11 residues. Trimming took 3 bases from V and 6 from J, leaving 5 bases between them. Germline V gene data show CDR1 as DFQATT and CDR2 as SNEGSKA (reference sequence).

The rearrangement links TRBV7-6 to TRBJ2-3; D remains ambiguous. The length of the CDR3 is 13 residues. Trimming left V 5 bases short and J 4 bases short, with 10 bases between. CDR1 is SGHVS and CDR2 is FNYEAQ in the germline V gene. CDR3 protein: CASSTSTSDTQYF. In DNA form, the CDR3 reads TGTGCCAGCAGCACCTCTACCTCAGATACGCAGTATTTT.

The chain uses TRBV11-1 and TRBJ2-7; a possible D gene is TRBD1 (5 bases). The CDR3 has 13 amino acids. V was cut by 3 bases and J by 5 bases, with 11 bases left in between. The V gene's germline CDR1 is SGHAT and CDR2 FQDESV (reference sequence). The DNA of the CDR3 is TGTGCCAGCAGCTTGCAGGGATTAAACGAGCAGTACTTC. Its translation is CASSLQGLNEQYF.

The chain couples TRBV2 to TRBJ1-5; possible D gene TRBD1, 5 bases. Deletions cut 6 bases from V and 2 bases from J, with 23 bases between. This CDR3 is 18 amino acids long. The germline V gene encodes CDR1 SNHLY and CDR2 FYNNEI. The CDR3 DNA reads as TGTGCCAGCAGGTGGCGGGAGGGGCATCGAGGGGGCAATCAGCCCCAGCATTTT. Translated, it gives CASRWREGHRGGNQPQHF.

This clone occurred once. J is TRBJ2-7 and V is TRBV4-1; D unclear. CDR3 size: 15 residues. Trimming stripped 0 bases from V and 1 base from J, with 10 bases between. Germline lookup yields CDR1 MGHRA and CDR2 YSYEKL. The CDR3, as DNA: TGCGCCAGCAGCCAAGATCTTGTGGCTTCCTACGAGCAGTACTTC. It is translated as CASSQDLVASYEQYF.

The rearrangement links TRBV3-1 (or the pseudogene TRBV3-2) to TRBJ1-4; D call uncertain. The CDR3 covers 12 residues. CDR1 and CDR2 from the germline V gene are LGHDT and YNNKEL (reference sequence). Between the trimmed V and J ends, which lost 6 bases and 8 bases, there was a span of 10 bases. The CDR3 loop reads CASRNSREKLFF. In DNA, the CDR3 is TGTGCCAGCAGAAATTCACGGGAAAAACTGTTTTTT.

The chain links TRBV2 to TRBJ1-2; possibly TRBD1 for D (6 bases). From germline, CDR1 is SNHLY and CDR2 FYNNEI. V was shortened by 7 bases and J by 1 base, with 10 bases between the two germline ends. The CDR3 has 13 residues. Written as DNA, the CDR3 is TGTGCCAGCACAGGGGAAAATAACTATGGCTACACCTTC. Amino acid sequence: CASTGENNYGYTF.

The chain recombines TRBV11-3 with TRBJ2-3, with D possibly TRBD2 on 7 matching bases. CDR1 and CDR2 (germline): SGHNT, YENEEA. The CDR3 extends over 15 amino acids. Trimming removed 7 bases at V and 5 bases at J, with 19 bases between. The CDR3 protein is CASTKEGGRGDTQYF. In DNA form, the CDR3 reads TGTGCCAGCACCAAAGAGGGGGGGCGGGGAGATACGCAGTATTTT.

The chain recombines TRBV7-3 with TRBJ2-2; possibly TRBD2 for D (6 bases). V was pared by 1 base and J by 6 bases, with 12 bases between. Germline values: CDR1 SGHTA, CDR2 FQGTGA. This CDR3 has 15 residues. CDR3 in DNA: TGTGCCAGCAGCTTAAACGGGCGGGGAGCCGGGGAGCTGTTTTTT. It codes for CASSLNGRGAGELFF.

This clone was seen only once. This chain joins TRBV5-1 and TRBJ1-1, with D possibly TRBD1 on 6 matching bases. Germline V CDR1 and CDR2: SGHRS, YFSETQ. The CDR3 is 13 residues long. V lost 2 bases to trimming and J lost 5 bases, with 10 bases between them. CDR3 DNA: TGCGCCAGCAGCTTTATACAGGGAACTGAAGCTTTCTTT. This codes for CASSFIQGTEAFF. Full variable domain (missing parts from reference TRBV5-1 and TRBJ1-1): KAGVTQTPRYLIKTRGQQVTLSCSPISGHRSVSWYQQTPGQGLQFLFEYFSETQRNKGNFPGRFSGRQFSNSRSEMNVSTLELGDSALYLCASSFIQGTEAFFGQGTRLTVV.

As DNA, the CDR3 is TGTGCCAGTAGTATACCCGCGACAGGGTTATTGAGGCTCTATGGCTACACCTTC. Its protein product is CASSIPATGLLRLYGYTF. This chain connects TRBV19 to TRBJ1-2, with TRBD1 matching over 7 bases. CDR1 and CDR2 (germline): LNHDA, SQIVND (reference sequence). This CDR3 contains 18 residues. Unmatched junction bases numbered 16, after V lost 2 bases and J lost 4 bases.

A note on this clone: This specimen includes other DNA sequences encoding the same CDR3. This chain joins TRBV7-2 and TRBJ2-7, with D perhaps TRBD1 (6 bases). Trimming left V 3 bases short and J 2 bases short, with 11 bases between. This CDR3 contains 14 residues. Germline V gives CDR1 SGHTA, CDR2 FQGNSA. This CDR3 reads CASSLGGGAYEQYF. DNA for the CDR3: TGTGCCAGCAGCTTGGGTGGGGGCGCCTACGAGCAGTACTTC.

This chain joins TRBV9 and TRBJ2-3; 8 bases map to TRBD2. Germline V gene data show CDR1 as SGDLS and CDR2 as YYNGEE. The CDR3 is 17 residues long. V shed 2 bases, J shed 2 bases, and the junction held 10 bases outside the gene matches. The CDR3 bases are TGTGCCAGCAGCGTTGCCGGCGGGAGGAAGGCCACAGATACGCAGTATTTT. It encodes CASSVAGGRKATDTQYF.

This chain connects TRBV19 to TRBJ1-1; D remains unclear. V shed 0 bases and J shed 9 bases, with 11 bases lying between them. There are 13 residues in the CDR3. The germline V gene has CDR1 LNHDA and CDR2 SQIVND (reference sequence). CDR3 protein: CASSIDLAVQAFF. The DNA for the CDR3 is TGTGCCAGTAGTATAGATCTGGCAGTTCAAGCTTTCTTT. Drawing the rest from reference TRBV19 and TRBJ1-1, the complete variable domain is DGGITQSPKYLFRKEGQNVTLSCEQNLNHDAMYWYRQDPGQGLRLIYYSQIVNDFQKGDIAEGYSVSREKKESFPLTVTSAQKNPTAFYLCASSIDLAVQAFFGQGTRLTVV.

This clone is a singleton in its sample. This sequence joins TRBV2 and TRBJ1-2; D unresolved. This CDR3 has 13 residues. In germline, CDR1 is SNHLY, CDR2 FYNNEI. V shed 10 bases and J shed 8 bases, with 20 bases lying between them. CDR3 residues: CATTPDTLPGYTF. As DNA, the CDR3 is TGTGCCACCACACCAGACACCTTACCGGGCTACACCTTC.

CDR3 in amino acids: CAAGTDNQPQHF. In DNA, the CDR3 is TGTGCCGCCGGGACAGATAATCAGCCCCAGCATTTT. The J gene is TRBJ1-5, the V gene TRBV10-3, with 7 bases identical to TRBD1. The CDR3 loop spans 12 amino acids. V shed 11 bases and J 4 bases; nucleotides not matched to a gene: 5. Germline CDR1 and CDR2: ENHRY and SYGVKD.

This chain joins TRBV27 and TRBJ1-4; TRBD1 matches at 7 bases. V lost 5 bases and J lost 7; bases outside the gene matches: 4. In germline, CDR1 is MNHEY, CDR2 SMNVEV (reference sequence). CDR3 length: 13 amino acids. CDR3 residues: CASSLNRGEKLFF. For the CDR3, the DNA is TGTGCCAGCAGTCTGAACAGGGGTGAAAAACTGTTTTTT.

The rearrangement links TRBV6-5 to TRBJ1-3, with a possible D match to TRBD1 (6 bases). Germline V CDR1 and CDR2: MNHEY, SVGAGI. The CDR3 totals 15 residues. V shed 8 bases and J shed 3 bases, with 17 bases lying between them. The CDR3 loop is CASGGLTGGGNTIYF. The CDR3 DNA reads TGTGCCAGCGGGGGCCTGACAGGCGGTGGAAACACCATATATTTT.

The chain joins TRBV10-3 to TRBJ2-7, with 11 bases lining up with TRBD1. Germline V gives CDR1 ENHRY, CDR2 SYGVKD. The V segment lost 4 bases and the J segment 0 bases; nucleotides outside the gene matches: 2. The CDR3 consists of 15 residues. The CDR3 coding sequence is TGTGCCATCAGTGGCGGGACAGGGGGCTCCTACGAGCAGTACTTC. As protein: CAISGGTGGSYEQYF.

J is TRBJ1-1 and V is TRBV5-8, with D perhaps matching TRBD1 (5 bases). The CDR3 has 14 residues. Trimming cost V 6 bases and J 0 bases, with 12 bases left between them. CDR1 and CDR2 from the germline V gene are SGHTS and YDEGEE. The CDR3: CASKSTVMNTEAFF. The CDR3 DNA reads TGTGCCAGCAAGTCGACAGTAATGAACACTGAAGCTTTCTTT.

J is TRBJ1-2 and V is TRBV6-2 or TRBV6-3; 10 bases line up with TRBD1. The junction had 7 bases not matched to a gene; V was cut back by 4 bases and J by 2 bases. CDR3 length: 16 residues. In germline, CDR1 is MNHEY, CDR2 SVGEGT. For the CDR3, the DNA is TGTGCCAGCAGTTCCACACGACAGGGGGCGAACTATGGCTACACCTTC. Its protein product is CASSSTRQGANYGYTF.